Below are 29 T cell receptor beta chains sequenced from a single sample in a study of blood T cell repertoires in COVID-19. Clones were read by immunoSEQ multiplex PCR, and TCRdb kept only the in-frame ones, dropping some. The table has around 23,000 clones, 86% seen once. The sample was peripheral blood. The source of these receptors is a woman older than 75 with active or convalescent COVID-19.

V usage is TRBV3-1 (or the pseudogene TRBV3-2) and J usage is TRBJ2-1; D ambiguous. Trimming took 3 bases from V and 4 from J, leaving 16 bases between them. This CDR3 region has 16 residues. The germline V gene encodes CDR1 LGHDT and CDR2 YNNKEL (reference sequence). CDR3 DNA sequence: TGTGCCAGCAGCCATCTGCCAATACAGAGTTACAATGAGCAGTTCTTC. Translated, it gives CASSHLPIQSYNEQFF.

The V and J genes are TRBV27 and TRBJ2-1, with 8 bases matching TRBD1. In germline, CDR1 is MNHEY, CDR2 SMNVEV (reference sequence). The CDR3 covers 13 residues. With 6 bases clipped from V and 6 bases from J, the junction kept 4 bases outside the gene matches. The CDR3 nucleotides are TGTGCCAGCAGCCACAGGGGGAGCAATGAGCAGTTCTTC. This translates into CASSHRGSNEQFF.

DNA of the CDR3: TGTGCCAGTACACCGGACAGGGGTTTCTCTGGGGCCAACGTCCTGACTTTC. Its protein product is CASTPDRGFSGANVLTF. The chain couples TRBV19 to TRBJ2-6, with 9 bases lining up with TRBD1. Germline CDR1 LNHDA, CDR2 SQIVND (reference sequence). The J segment lost 0 bases and the V segment lost 7 bases, leaving 7 bases of the junction unmatched. This CDR3 spans 17 amino acids.

The V and J genes are TRBV4-1 and TRBJ1-2; D is ambiguous. V was trimmed by 4 bases and J by 8 bases, leaving 17 bases between them. Germline assignment: CDR1 MGHRA and CDR2 YSYEKL. There are 14 residues in the CDR3. As DNA, the CDR3 is TGCGCCAGCAGCCCCCTCCTCGGGATGACGGGCTACACCTTC. This codes for CASSPLLGMTGYTF.

J is TRBJ2-7 and V is TRBV4-3; 11 bases match TRBD2. The junction had 3 bases not matched to a gene; V was cut back by 0 bases and J by 2 bases. The CDR3 runs to 16 residues. Germline values: CDR1 LGHNA, CDR2 YSLEER. CDR3 nucleotides: TGCGCCAGCAGCCAAGATCCTAGCGGGGGGCCCTACGAGCAGTACTTC. The encoded protein is CASSQDPSGGPYEQYF.

The chain recombines TRBV27 with TRBJ2-4, with TRBD1 matching 7 bases. The V gene end was trimmed by 5 bases and the J gene end by 9 bases; junction bases not matched to a gene: 10. In germline, CDR1 is MNHEY, CDR2 SMNVEV (reference sequence). CDR3 length equals 14 residues. CDR3 bases: TGTGCCAGCAGTCCTACGACAGGGTTGAGCATTCAGTACTTC. Translating it yields CASSPTTGLSIQYF.

The chain uses TRBV28 and TRBJ1-4; perhaps TRBD1 as D (6 bases). Deletions cut 4 bases from V and 3 bases from J, with 12 bases between. Germline assignment: CDR1 MDHEN and CDR2 SYDVKM. This CDR3 spans 15 amino acids. The CDR3 DNA follows: TGTGCCAGCAGTTCGCCAGGGGAAGCTAATGAAAAACTGTTTTTT. It yields the protein CASSSPGEANEKLFF.

The V call is TRBV27, the J call TRBJ1-5; unclear D gene. Germline-derived CDR1 and CDR2 are MNHEY and SMNVEV (reference sequence). CDR3 size: 13 residues. The V end was cut by 3 bases, the J end by 2 bases, with 5 bases between. As DNA, the CDR3 is TGTGCCAGCAGTTTTATCGGCAATCAGCCCCAGCATTTT. Translation: CASSFIGNQPQHF.

The DNA of the CDR3 is TGTGCCAGCAGCTCATCCACAGGGGGCTGGGACTATGGCTACACCTTC. Translation: CASSSSTGGWDYGYTF. The rearrangement joins TRBV7-9 to TRBJ1-2, with 9 positions matching TRBD1. After removal of 4 bases from V and 3 bases from J, the junction contained 9 bases not matched to a gene. The CDR3 sequence is 16 residues long. CDR1 and CDR2 from the germline V gene are SEHNR and FQNEAQ (reference sequence).

In nucleotides, the CDR3 is TGCGCCAGCAGCGCCCAAGGACAGGGGGCGACCACCGGGGAGCTGTTTTTT. It codes for CASSAQGQGATTGELFF. The chain uses TRBV5-1 and TRBJ2-2; 11 bases fit TRBD1. The CDR3 contains 17 residues. V was pared by 4 bases and J by 4 bases, with 9 bases of the junction left unmatched. Looked up from germline, CDR1 is SGHRS and CDR2 is YFSETQ.

The genes are TRBV6-2 or TRBV6-3 and TRBJ1-1; 9 positions match TRBD1. This CDR3 region has 14 residues. V gave up 0 bases and J gave up 5 bases; unmatched junction bases: 1. The germline gives CDR1 MNHEY, CDR2 SVGEGT. CDR3 bases: TGTGCCAGCAGTTACTCACAGGGGGCTACTGAAGCTTTCTTT. It specifies CASSYSQGATEAFF.

This chain joins TRBV11-3 and TRBJ1-1, with D uncertain. Germline-derived CDR1 and CDR2 are SGHNT and YENEEA. This CDR3 comprises 15 residues. V was cut by 0 bases and J by 1 base, with 9 bases left in between. For the CDR3, the DNA is TGTGCCAGCAGCTTAGACGTTATGGCGAACACTGAAGCTTTCTTT. Protein sequence: CASSLDVMANTEAFF. Looking up the rest from reference TRBV11-3 and TRBJ1-1 gives the full variable domain: EAGVVQSPRYKIIEKKQPVAFWCNPISGHNTLYWYLQNLGQGPELLIRYENEEAVDDSQLPKDRFSAERLKGVDSTLKIQPAELGDSAVYLCASSLDVMANTEAFFGQGTRLTVV.

The rearrangement uses TRBV15 and TRBJ2-5; D uncertain. CDR3 length: 13 residues. Per the germline V gene, CDR1 is LNHNV and CDR2 is YYDKDF (reference sequence). The V gene lost 0 bases and the J gene lost 5 bases, with 7 bases spanning the gap. CDR3 loop: CATSREREETQYF. In nucleotides, the CDR3 is TGTGCCACCAGCAGAGAGAGAGAGGAGACCCAGTACTTC.

J is TRBJ2-5 and V is TRBV10-3, with TRBD1 as a possible D gene (6 bases). Deletions cut 6 bases from V and 2 bases from J, with 19 bases between. Germline CDR1 and CDR2: ENHRY and SYGVKD. CDR3 size: 16 residues. The CDR3 coding sequence is TGTGCCATCAGGCAAGGGGGACGCGAGGCTCAAGAGACCCAGTACTTC. Encoded protein: CAIRQGGREAQETQYF.

The chain has TRBV2 and TRBJ1-5, with 8 nucleotides matching TRBD1. V was clipped by 3 bases and J by 6 bases; unmatched bases: 7. CDR1 is SNHLY, CDR2 FYNNEI, per germline. CDR3 size: 15 residues. This CDR3 is CASSEMTGAIQPQHF. DNA of the CDR3: TGTGCCAGCAGTGAGATGACAGGGGCGATTCAGCCCCAGCATTTT.

This chain connects TRBV12-3 or TRBV12-4 to TRBJ2-1; D is possibly TRBD2 (6 bases). The CDR3 loop spans 13 amino acids. Trimming cost V 6 bases and J 9 bases, with 15 bases left between them. CDR3 amino acids: CASSHGTFSEQFF. The CDR3 nucleotides are TGTGCCAGCAGCCACGGGACTTTCAGTGAGCAGTTCTTC.

The J gene is TRBJ2-7, the V gene TRBV2; TRBD1 matches at 7 bases. The junction had 9 bases not matched to a gene; V was cut back by 4 bases and J by 6 bases. The CDR3 sequence is 14 residues long. CDR1 and CDR2 (germline): SNHLY, FYNNEI. For the CDR3, the DNA is TGTGCCAGCAGTGTAATAGGGGGCAAAGCCGAGCAGTACTTC. As protein: CASSVIGGKAEQYF.

This clone turned up a few times. This rearrangement joins TRBV7-9 to TRBJ1-5; no definite D call. Germline V gives CDR1 SEHNR, CDR2 FQNEAQ (reference sequence). The CDR3 runs to 14 residues. V was shortened by 2 bases and J by 4 bases, with 9 bases between the two germline ends. The CDR3 DNA reads TGTGCCAGCAGCTTAATTTCAGATAATCAGCCCCAGCATTTT. Its protein is CASSLISDNQPQHF.

The chain combines TRBV7-3 with TRBJ2-1, with D possibly TRBD2 on 6 matching bases. Germline CDR1 is SGHTA and CDR2 is FQGTGA. The CDR3 is 15 amino acids. The ends were cut back, 2 bases at V and 10 bases at J, with 18 bases in the middle. The CDR3 sequence: CASSLDPGRSREQFF. The CDR3 region has the DNA TGTGCCAGCAGCTTAGATCCGGGGAGGAGCCGGGAGCAGTTCTTC.

This rearrangement joins TRBV7-9 to TRBJ1-5; 11 nucleotides align to TRBD1. The CDR3 length is 17 residues. The germline gives CDR1 SEHNR, CDR2 FQNEAQ (reference sequence). The junction had 7 bases not matched to a gene; V was cut back by 0 bases and J by 6 bases. The CDR3 DNA follows: TGTGCCAGCAGCTTAGCTATGGGGACAGGGGGTACTCAGCCCCAGCATTTT. This sequence encodes CASSLAMGTGGTQPQHF.

This CDR3 is CSASNPGGRVGEQFF. DNA for the CDR3: TGCAGTGCTAGTAACCCCGGGGGGCGCGTGGGTGAGCAGTTCTTC. This chain uses TRBV20-1 with TRBJ2-1; possibly TRBD2 for D (7 bases). The CDR3 length is 15 residues. V lost 3 bases to trimming and J lost 9 bases, with 21 bases between them. Germline V gene data show CDR1 as DFQATT and CDR2 as SNEGSKA (reference sequence).

V gene TRBV5-8 combines with J gene TRBJ1-2, with TRBD1 matching over 7 bases. The CDR3 covers 16 residues. The germline CDR1 and CDR2 sequences are SGHTS and YDEGEE. V was clipped by 1 base and J by 1 base; unmatched bases: 7. The CDR3 DNA is TGTGCCAGCAGCTTGCCTGGGACAGATGGTAACTATGGCTACACCTTC. It encodes CASSLPGTDGNYGYTF.

The J gene is TRBJ1-3, the V gene TRBV25-1; perhaps TRBD1 as D (5 bases). Looked up from germline, CDR1 is MGHDK and CDR2 is SYGVNS. Trimming stripped 2 bases from V and 2 bases from J, with 10 bases between. The length of the CDR3 is 15 residues. The CDR3 DNA reads as TGTGCCAGCAGTGAACGGACGGGGGCTGGAAACACCATATATTTT. Its protein product is CASSERTGAGNTIYF.

The rearrangement joins TRBV18 to TRBJ2-7; maybe TRBD2 (7 bases). The germline V gene encodes CDR1 KGHSH and CDR2 LQKENI. The ends were cut back, 6 bases at V and 1 base at J, with 16 bases in the middle. The CDR3 consists of 15 residues. CDR3 region: CASSRGATDSYEQYF. The CDR3 DNA reads as TGTGCCAGCTCTCGGGGGGCGACCGATTCCTACGAGCAGTACTTC.

In its sample, this clone was seen once. This chain links TRBV30 with TRBJ1-3, with TRBD1 matching over 8 bases. The ends lost 5 bases at V and 0 bases at J; junction bases unmatched: 3. This CDR3 contains 14 residues. Germline-derived CDR1 and CDR2 are GTSNPN and SVGIG (reference sequence). CDR3 loop: CAWGDRYSGNTIYF. Written as DNA, the CDR3 is TGTGCCTGGGGGGACAGGTACTCTGGAAACACCATATATTTT. Variable domain in full (rest from reference TRBV30 and TRBJ1-3): SQTIHQWPATLVQPVGSPLSLECTVEGTSNPNLYWYRQAAGRGLQLLFYSVGIGQISSEVPQNLSASRPQDRQFILSSKKLLLSDSGFYLCAWGDRYSGNTIYFGEGSWLTVV.

The chain carries TRBV28 and TRBJ1-2; 7 bases fit TRBD1. The CDR3 length is 15 residues. After removal of 5 bases from V and 1 base from J, the junction contained 7 bases not matched to a gene. In germline, CDR1 is MDHEN, CDR2 SYDVKM. The CDR3 bases are TGTGCCAGCAGTCAGACGACAGGGATTAACTATGGCTACACCTTC. This gives the protein CASSQTTGINYGYTF.

The chain recombines TRBV5-4 with TRBJ1-2, with D possibly matching TRBD1 (6 bases). The CDR3 runs 16 residues. CDR1 and CDR2 from the germline V gene are SGHNT and YYREEE (reference sequence). The V gene lost 0 bases and the J gene lost 4 bases, with 16 bases spanning the gap. CDR3 sequence: CASSLDRVIGSYGYTF. The CDR3 coding sequence is TGTGCCAGCAGCTTGGACAGGGTTATTGGTTCCTATGGCTACACCTTC.

The rearrangement joins TRBV6-4 to TRBJ1-1, with D possibly TRBD1 on 5 matching bases. Germline V gene lookup returns CDR1 MRHNA and CDR2 SNTAGT. V was shortened by 7 bases and J by 6 bases, with 18 bases between the two germline ends. The CDR3 extends over 14 amino acids. The CDR3 sequence is CASTPDSTRSEAFF. The CDR3 nucleotides read TGTGCCAGCACTCCCGACAGTACACGCTCTGAAGCTTTCTTT.

The chain combines TRBV7-3 with TRBJ2-1; 7 nucleotides agree with TRBD2. The V and J ends lost 2 bases and 8 bases, in that order; junction bases with no gene match: 6. CDR1 is SGHTA and CDR2 is FQGTGA in the germline V gene. CDR3 length: 14 amino acids. The CDR3 spells CASSLGGSFDEQFF. Written as DNA, the CDR3 is TGTGCCAGCAGCTTAGGCGGGAGCTTCGATGAGCAGTTCTTC.